Included here is one TCR beta chain sequence, with context. What it recognizes is unknown. This sample was taken from a study of T cell repertoires in cytomegalovirus infection. Whole-study context: CMV epitopes in the study were HLA-C-restricted (recently identified) and HLA-B-restricted (well studied). Indications came from public TCR beta signatures; they pointed to CMV infection and to a matching HLA type.

Via MiXCR, TCRdb re-called the reads, giving one row per CDR3 protein. The profile shows some 800,000 distinct CDR3 sequences, 32% of them singletons. Study results and caveats: The ex vivo response showed dominance by HLA-C-restricted CMV-specific TCR beta clonotypes. Adding up the frequency of public TCR beta families identified people who carried CMV plus the relevant HLA.

The CDR3 spans 19 residues. V lost 1 base and J lost 10, with 31 bases in between. The germline CDR1 and CDR2 sequences are SEHNR and FQNEAQ (reference sequence). The chain combines TRBV7-9 with TRBJ1-1; tentative D call: TRBD1 (5 bases). The material was cultured CD8+ T cells from PBMCs, obtained from culture after CMV antigen stimulation. This TCR was recovered from a human donor in good health (CMV status not recorded). Some clones in this sample may be carry-over from other donors' samples. CDR3 protein: CASSLDPRKDTFVSDRAFF. As DNA, the CDR3 is TGTGCCAGCAGCTTAGATCCTCGGAAGGACACTTTTGTGTCGGATCGAGCTTTCTTT.